This record concerns one T cell receptor (beta chain) sequence. No antigen is known for it. The data derive from a study of regulatory T cells. Study-level findings and limits: In CD3G-deficient patients, conventional CD4+ T cells were enriched for hydrophobic CDR3 residues at positions 6 and 7.

Primers: 52 TRBV forward and 13 TRBJ reverse. TCRdb keeps only in-frame clones here, not all; method: immunoSEQ multiplex PCR. The sample lists 30,000 to 40,000 clones; about 88% were seen once. Germline-derived CDR1 and CDR2 are MNHNS and SASEGT. The CDR3 sequence is 11 residues long. V lost 5 bases to trimming and J lost 7 bases, with 9 bases between them. The chain combines TRBV6-1 with TRBJ2-7; unclear D gene. Sequenced material: conventional CD4+ T cells sorted from blood. This receptor was taken from a person aged 18-35 years with CD3G deficiency. CDR3 amino acids: CASSNLGEQYF. The CDR3 DNA is TGTGCCAGCAGTAACCTGGGGGAGCAGTACTTC.